These 10 T cell receptor beta chains came from one sample sequenced in a study of shared clonotypes between healthy human individuals. The assay was immunoSEQ multiplex PCR, and TCRdb's table has in-frame clones only and misses some. The data show hundreds of thousands of clones, around 77% seen once. The sample was PBMCs. These receptors came from a woman aged 40 to 49 in good health. Some clones in this sample may be carry-over from other donors' samples.

The chain carries TRBV7-5 and TRBJ2-2; TRBD1, the table's D call, was not compared with the DNA. TRBV7-5 is a known pseudogene. The CDR3 is 16 residues long. CDR3 DNA sequence: TGTGCCAGAAGCTTTAAGGGACAGAAACGAACCGGGGAGCTGTTTTTT. Encoded protein: CARSFKGQKRTGELFF.

This clone has a single count. It is likely a read error: a sequence one base away is far more abundant. The chain combines TRBV4-1 with TRBJ2-3; no clear D. The CDR3 contains 17 residues. V gave up 5 bases and J gave up 0 bases, with 18 bases separating them. Per the germline V gene, CDR1 is MGHRA and CDR2 is YSYEKL. CDR3 sequence (DNA): TGCGCCAGCAGCGACGTCGTGGCGATTACTAGCACAGATACGCAGTATTTT. Its translation: CASSDVVAITSTDTQYF.

This chain joins TRBV18 and TRBJ2-7; 7 positions match TRBD1. CDR1 is KGHSH, CDR2 LQKENI, per germline. This CDR3 comprises 15 residues. The ends lost 6 bases at V and 4 bases at J; junction bases unmatched: 12. CDR3 protein: CASSPQGGQDYEQYF. CDR3 in DNA: TGTGCCAGCTCCCCCCAGGGCGGACAGGATTACGAGCAGTACTTC. Combining the CDR3 with reference TRBV18 and TRBJ2-7 gives the whole variable domain NAGVMQNPRHLVRRRGQEARLRCSPMKGHSHVYWYRQLPEEGLKFMVYLQKENIIDESGMPKERFSAEFPKEGPSILRIQQVVRGDSAAYFCASSPQGGQDYEQYFGPGTRLTVT.

The count of this clone is one. The chain is built from TRBV6-6 and TRBJ2-2; maybe TRBD1 (5 bases). CDR1 is MNHNY, CDR2 SVGAGI, per germline (reference sequence). This CDR3 contains 14 residues. With 2 bases removed from V and 7 bases from J, the gap between germline ends came to 11 bases. The CDR3 is CASSYGQGNGELFF. The CDR3 DNA sequence: TGTGCCAGCAGTTACGGGCAGGGTAACGGGGAGCTGTTTTTT.

Regarding this clone: A far more abundant clone sits one base away, making this likely a read error. Other nucleotide sequences in the sample specify the same CDR3. The genes are TRBV4-3 and TRBJ2-7; weak D call: TRBD1 (6 bases). V was clipped by 0 bases and J by 4 bases, with 16 bases between them. Germline V lookup: CDR1 LGHNA, CDR2 YSLEER. The length of the CDR3 is 16 residues. CDR3 sequence reads: CASSQERTAPSYEQYF. In DNA form, the CDR3 reads TGCGCCAGCAGCCAAGAACGGACAGCCCCCTCATACGAGCAGTACTTC.

The rearrangement joins TRBV4-3 to TRBJ2-7, with D possibly being TRBD1 (5 bases). CDR3 length: 15 residues. Trimming shortened V by 0 bases and J by 3 bases, and 12 bases separated the two germline ends. Germline CDR1 is LGHNA and CDR2 is YSLEER. Here the CDR3 DNA reads TGCGCCAGCAGCCAAGACCGGACATTCTACTACGAGCAGTACTTC. Translation gives CASSQDRTFYYEQYF.

The chain links TRBV7-3 to TRBJ1-1; TRBD1 is a possible D gene (6 bases). V lost 5 bases, J lost 1 base, and 20 bases lay in between. The CDR3 extends over 17 amino acids. The germline V gene has CDR1 SGHTA and CDR2 FQGTGA. CDR3 bases: TGTGCCAGCAGCAAAGACGGGGGCGCGGGTGGGAACACTGAAGCTTTCTTT. Protein sequence: CASSKDGGAGGNTEAFF. Complete variable domain (other parts from reference TRBV7-3 and TRBJ1-1): GAGVSQTPSNKVTEKGKYVELRCDPISGHTALYWYRQSLGQGPEFLIYFQGTGAADDSGLPNDRFFAVRPEGSVSTLKIQRTERGDSAVYLCASSKDGGAGGNTEAFFGQGTRLTVV.

There are a few counts of this clone. The V call is TRBV9, the J call TRBJ2-1; 11 bases are shared with TRBD1. V shed 0 bases, J shed 4 bases, and the junction held 3 bases outside the gene matches. Germline values: CDR1 SGDLS, CDR2 YYNGEE. CDR3 size: 16 residues. Here the CDR3 reads CASSVEDRGRYNEQFF. The CDR3 DNA is TGTGCCAGCAGCGTAGAGGACAGGGGGCGATACAATGAGCAGTTCTTC.

V gene TRBV5-1 combines with J gene TRBJ1-5; 8 positions match TRBD1. From germline, CDR1 is SGHRS and CDR2 YFSETQ. The J segment lost 6 bases and the V segment lost 0 bases, leaving 5 bases of the junction unmatched. The CDR3 totals 15 residues. The DNA of the CDR3 is TGCGCCAGCAGCTTGGGGCAGGGGGCAGGTCAGCCCCAGCATTTT. Translation: CASSLGQGAGQPQHF. The variable domain in full, with the rest retrieved from reference TRBV5-1 and TRBJ1-5, is KAGVTQTPRYLIKTRGQQVTLSCSPISGHRSVSWYQQTPGQGLQFLFEYFSETQRNKGNFPGRFSGRQFSNSRSEMNVSTLELGDSALYLCASSLGQGAGQPQHFGDGTRLSIL.

For this clone: This is likely an artifact of a read error, given a far larger clone one base away. Additional DNA sequences in this sample encode the identical CDR3. The rearrangement joins TRBV5-1 to TRBJ1-4, with 8 bases identical to TRBD1. Germline loops: CDR1 SGHRS, CDR2 YFSETQ. The CDR3 is 13 amino acids. Here the CDR3 DNA reads TGCGCCAGCAGGGGACAGGAGAATGAAAAGCTGTTTTTT. It is translated as CASRGQENEKLFF. The variable domain in full, completed from reference TRBV5-1 and TRBJ1-4, reads KAGVTQTPRYLIKTRGQQVTLSCSPISGHRSVSWYQQTPGQGLQFLFEYFSETQRNKGNFPGRFSGRQFSNSRSEMNVSTLELGDSALYLCASRGQENEKLFFGSGTQLSVL.